Presented here are 8 T cell receptor beta chains from one specimen sequenced in a study of blood T cell repertoires in COVID-19. TCRdb's table, derived via immunoSEQ multiplex PCR, lists solely in-frame clones and lacks some. Altogether about 65,000 clones are present, 60% to 85% being singletons, with the ten largest covering around 30%. The source material was peripheral blood. Source of these receptors: a human donor in a cohort sampled during active COVID-19.

The genes are TRBV2 and TRBJ1-2; no definite D call. Germline lookup yields CDR1 SNHLY and CDR2 FYNNEI. The CDR3 extends over 13 amino acids. V gave up 4 bases and J gave up 8 bases, with 14 bases separating them. CDR3 DNA sequence: TGTGCCAGCAGTGGCCGTGGCCCTAGGGGCTACACCTTC. Protein product: CASSGRGPRGYTF.

V is TRBV7-2 and J is TRBJ2-1; the match to TRBD2 covers 7 bases. J was trimmed by 6 bases and V by 2 bases; bases with no gene match: 7. The CDR3 consists of 15 residues. The V gene's germline CDR1 is SGHTA and CDR2 FQGNSA. CDR3 coding DNA: TGTGCCAGCAGCTTATTTCCGGGAGGTATCAATGAGCAGTTCTTC. This encodes CASSLFPGGINEQFF.

This clone was counted only a few times. This chain uses TRBV2 with TRBJ1-2, with TRBD1 identical over 9 bases. The CDR3 consists of 14 residues. V trimming: 6 bases; J trimming: 6 bases; junction bases outside the gene matches: 8. Germline CDR1 is SNHLY and CDR2 is FYNNEI. The CDR3 DNA reads as TGTGCCAGCAGAAGGGACAGGGCGGTCGATGGCTACACCTTC. It yields the protein CASRRDRAVDGYTF.

This sequence joins TRBV28 and TRBJ2-3; 10 bases fit TRBD2. This CDR3 is 16 amino acids long. Germline values: CDR1 MDHEN, CDR2 SYDVKM. Losses at the gene ends were 6 bases for V and 4 bases for J; bases not matched to a gene: 10. The CDR3 sequence is CASSFMGSGGADTQYF. The CDR3, as DNA: TGTGCCAGCAGCTTTATGGGCAGCGGGGGGGCAGATACGCAGTATTTT.

This sequence joins TRBV6-5 and TRBJ1-5; no clear D. The V end was cut by 6 bases, the J end by 3 bases, with 12 bases between. The CDR3 spans 14 residues. CDR1 is MNHEY and CDR2 is SVGAGI in the germline V gene. CDR3 in DNA: TGTGCCAGCAGGCCCGCGGGGATCAATCAGCCCCAGCATTTT. Translation: CASRPAGINQPQHF.

The V gene is TRBV6-5, the J gene TRBJ1-4, with TRBD1 matching over 11 bases. The CDR3 is 13 amino acids. J lost 10 bases, V lost 7 bases, and 5 bases had no gene match. Germline CDR1 and CDR2: MNHEY and SVGAGI. The CDR3 sequence is CASMDRGRGKLFF. Written as DNA, the CDR3 is TGTGCCAGCATGGACAGGGGGCGCGGAAAACTGTTTTTT.

The rearrangement uses TRBV7-2 and TRBJ2-1; 7 positions agree with TRBD2. Unmatched junction bases numbered 1, after V lost 0 bases and J lost 5 bases. The CDR3 is 14 residues long. Germline CDR1 SGHTA, CDR2 FQGNSA. CDR3 DNA: TGTGCCAGCAGCTTAGCGGGGGGGAACAATGAGCAGTTCTTC. Encoded protein: CASSLAGGNNEQFF. Full variable domain (outside the CDR3, taken from reference TRBV7-2 and TRBJ2-1): GAGVSQSPSNKVTEKGKDVELRCDPISGHTALYWYRQSLGQGLEFLIYFQGNSAPDKSGLPSDRFSAERTGGSVSTLTIQRTQQEDSAVYLCASSLAGGNNEQFFGPGTRLTVL.

By its share, this clone is medium-sized. The chain links TRBV5-6 to TRBJ2-1, with 10 bases fitting TRBD1. The CDR3 is 17 residues long. The germline CDR1 and CDR2 sequences are SGHDT and YYEEEE. J was trimmed by 5 bases and V by 4 bases; bases with no gene match: 12. The DNA of the CDR3 is TGTGCCAGCAGCAGATCGACAGGGGGCGCATCGGACAATGAGCAGTTCTTC. The encoded protein is CASSRSTGGASDNEQFF. The whole variable domain, remainder taken from reference TRBV5-6 and TRBJ2-1, is DAGVTQSPTHLIKTRGQQVTLRCSPKSGHDTVSWYQQALGQGPQFIFQYYEEEERQRGNFPDRFSGHQFPNYSSELNVNALLLGDSALYLCASSRSTGGASDNEQFFGPGTRLTVL.